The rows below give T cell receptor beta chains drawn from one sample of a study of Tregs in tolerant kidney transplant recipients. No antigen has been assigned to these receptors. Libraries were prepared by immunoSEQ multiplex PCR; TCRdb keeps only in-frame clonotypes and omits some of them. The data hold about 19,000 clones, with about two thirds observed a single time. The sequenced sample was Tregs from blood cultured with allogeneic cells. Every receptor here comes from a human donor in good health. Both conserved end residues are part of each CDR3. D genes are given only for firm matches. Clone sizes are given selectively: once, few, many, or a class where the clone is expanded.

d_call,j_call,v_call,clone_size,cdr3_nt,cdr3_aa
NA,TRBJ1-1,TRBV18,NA,TGTGCCAGCTCAGGTGGGTTCGGGGGGCGAACCACTGAAGCTTTCTTT,CASSGGFGGRTTEAFF
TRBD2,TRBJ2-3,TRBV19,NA,TGTGCCAGTAGTTTCGGGACTAGCGACGCAGATACGCAGTATTTT,CASSFGTSDADTQYF
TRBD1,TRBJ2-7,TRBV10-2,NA,TGCGCCAGCAGTGACCCCGGACAGGGGGCGCTGACCTACGAGCAGTACTTC,CASSDPGQGALTYEQYF
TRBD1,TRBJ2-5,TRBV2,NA,TGTGCCAGCAGTGACGGGACAGGGCTAGAGACCCAGTACTTC,CASSDGTGLETQYF
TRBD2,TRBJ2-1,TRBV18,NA,TGTGCCAGCTCACCATCCGGGACTAGCGGGGTAAGCTCCTACAATGAGCAGTTCTTC,CASSPSGTSGVSSYNEQFF
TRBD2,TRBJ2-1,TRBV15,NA,TGTGCCACCAGCGGAAGGACTAGCGGAGGCTACAATGAGCAGTTCTTC,CATSGRTSGGYNEQFF
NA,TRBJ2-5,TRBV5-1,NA,TGCGCCAGCAGCTTCAAAGAGACCCAGTACTTC,CASSFKETQYF
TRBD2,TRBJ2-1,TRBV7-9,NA,TGTGCCAGCAGCTTTCTAGCGGGAGATGAGCAGTTCTTC,CASSFLAGDEQFF
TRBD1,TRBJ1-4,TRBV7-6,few,TGTGCCAGCAGTAGGGACAGGGGCCGTGAAAAACTGTTTTTT,CASSRDRGREKLFF
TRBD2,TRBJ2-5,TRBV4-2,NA,TGTGCCAGCAGCCAAGATCTACGGGGGGGCCGAGAGACCCAGTACTTC,CASSQDLRGGRETQYF
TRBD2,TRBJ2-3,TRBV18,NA,TGTGCCAGCTCACCAACTAGCGGGTGGCGAGCAGATACGCAGTATTTT,CASSPTSGWRADTQYF
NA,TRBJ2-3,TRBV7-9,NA,TGTGCCAGCAGCTTAAGGTGGGAGCCCCCAGATACGCAGTATTTT,CASSLRWEPPDTQYF
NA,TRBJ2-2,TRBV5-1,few,TGCGCCAGCAGCTTGTATTTAGGTCCACCTTCGAACACCGGGGAGCTGTTTTTT,CASSLYLGPPSNTGELFF
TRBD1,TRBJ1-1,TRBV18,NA,TGTGCCAGCTCACCACCATCTAACAGGGGGACTGAAGCTTTCTTT,CASSPPSNRGTEAFF
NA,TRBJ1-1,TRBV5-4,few,TGTGCCAGCAGCTTGGAATTGACCAACACTGAAGCTTTCTTT,CASSLELTNTEAFF
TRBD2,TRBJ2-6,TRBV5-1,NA,TGCGCCAGCAGCTTGTCTAGCGGGGCTGGGGCCAACGTCCTGACTTTC,CASSLSSGAGANVLTF
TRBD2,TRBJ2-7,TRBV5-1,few,TGCGCCAGCAGCTTAGACAGCGGGGGTTACGAGCAGTACTTC,CASSLDSGGYEQYF
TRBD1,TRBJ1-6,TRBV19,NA,TGTGCCAGTAGTATCACAGGGGTGAATTCACCCCTCCACTTT,CASSITGVNSPLHF
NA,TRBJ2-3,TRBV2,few,TGTGCCAGCAGTTCGCAGGGCCTAGCCCCAGATACGCAGTATTTT,CASSSQGLAPDTQYF
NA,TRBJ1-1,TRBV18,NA,TGTGCCAGCTCGGTCAGGACAGAACTTCAGAACACTGAAGCTTTCTTT,CASSVRTELQNTEAFF
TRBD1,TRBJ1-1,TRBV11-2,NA,TGTGCCAGCAGCTTAGACCACAGGGGTTCTATGAACACTGAAGCTTTCTTT,CASSLDHRGSMNTEAFF
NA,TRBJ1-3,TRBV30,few,TGTGCCTGGTCCACAGGATATGCTGGAAACACCATATATTTT,CAWSTGYAGNTIYF
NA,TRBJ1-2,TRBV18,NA,TGTGCCAGCTCACCACCTTTGAATTACTATGGCTACACCTTC,CASSPPLNYYGYTF
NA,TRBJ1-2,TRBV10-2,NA,TGCGCCAGCAGTTCAACTTGGGATGGCTACACCTTC,CASSSTWDGYTF
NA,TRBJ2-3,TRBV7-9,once,TGTGCCAGCAGCTTAATACAGCGGGTCACAGATACGCAGTATTTT,CASSLIQRVTDTQYF
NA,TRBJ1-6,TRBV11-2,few,TGTGCCAGCAGCTTAAGCTATAATTCACCCCTCCACTTT,CASSLSYNSPLHF
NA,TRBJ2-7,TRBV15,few,TGTGCCACCAGCAGAGATACAGGCTCCTACGAGCAGTACTTC,CATSRDTGSYEQYF
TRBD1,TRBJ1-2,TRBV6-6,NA,TGTGCCAGCAGTTCCCCCCGGACAGGAGACTATGGCTACACCTTC,CASSSPRTGDYGYTF